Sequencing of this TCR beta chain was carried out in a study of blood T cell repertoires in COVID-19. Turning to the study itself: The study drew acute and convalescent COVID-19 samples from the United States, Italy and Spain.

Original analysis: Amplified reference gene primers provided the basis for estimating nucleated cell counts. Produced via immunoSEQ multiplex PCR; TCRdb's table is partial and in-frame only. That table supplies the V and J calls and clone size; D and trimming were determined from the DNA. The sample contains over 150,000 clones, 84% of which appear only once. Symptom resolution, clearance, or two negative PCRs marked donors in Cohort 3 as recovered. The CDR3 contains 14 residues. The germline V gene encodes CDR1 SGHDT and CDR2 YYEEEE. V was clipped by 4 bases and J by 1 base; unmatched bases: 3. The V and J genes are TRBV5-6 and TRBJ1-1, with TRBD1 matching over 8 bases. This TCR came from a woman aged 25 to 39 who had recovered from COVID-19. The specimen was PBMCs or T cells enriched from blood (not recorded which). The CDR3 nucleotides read TGTGCCAGCAGCGGACAGGGCTGGAACACTGAAGCTTTCTTT. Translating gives CASSGQGWNTEAFF.